This T cell receptor (beta chain) was captured in a study of OX40 agonist ivuxolimab in advanced cancers. Study in general: Patients were treated with intravenous ivuxolimab, dosed at 0.01 to 10 mg/kg and infused every 2 weeks. Previous treatment with anti-PD-1, anti-PD-L1 or anti-CTLA-4 therapy was allowed; 35% to 50% had received some.

Clones were sequenced by immunoSEQ multiplex PCR, and TCRdb holds only the in-frame ones, with some missing. The sample lists 55,000 to 80,000 clones, over 75% occurring once. Study outcomes and limitations: Clonal expansion among partial responders at 0.1-3.0 mg/kg ranked near the lowest. Certain nonresponders additionally had low normalized T-cell clonal expansion.

This clone was seen once. The antigen remains unidentified. The germline V gene has CDR1 LGHNA and CDR2 YNFKEQ. V was clipped by 4 bases and J by 0 bases; unmatched bases: 5. This CDR3 contains 17 residues. This chain joins TRBV4-2 and TRBJ2-3; 12 nucleotides match TRBD2. This receptor was taken from an adult with an advanced solid tumor such as melanoma, head and neck, liver or kidney cancer. Sequences were derived from CD4+ or CD8+ T cells sorted from blood, sampled in a trial of the OX40 agonist ivuxolimab. CDR3 amino acids: CASSLLAGGTSTDTQYF. DNA of the CDR3: TGTGCCAGCAGCCTCCTAGCGGGGGGGACTAGCACAGATACGCAGTATTTT.